This T cell receptor (beta chain) was sequenced for a study of preoperative IRX-2 immunotherapy in early breast cancer. Documented treatment: preoperative locoregional IRX-2 cytokine immunotherapy. Preoperative locoregional IRX-2 cytokine immunotherapy was tested in the phase Ib source study. Libraries were prepared by immunoSEQ multiplex PCR; TCRdb keeps only in-frame clonotypes and omits some of them. The profile shows around 39,000 clones, about 95% of them singletons. The V gene lost 5 bases and the J gene lost 4 bases, with 8 bases spanning the gap. This CDR3 has 12 residues. The germline CDR1 and CDR2 sequences are MNHEY and SMNVEV (reference sequence).

V gene TRBV27 combines with J gene TRBJ2-5; D may be TRBD1 (5 bases). The specimen was tumor tissue, collected after IRX-2 immunotherapy. The clonotype originates from a human donor with breast cancer. CDR3 residues: CASSSQGETQYF. Written as DNA, the CDR3 is TGTGCCAGCAGTAGTCAGGGAGAGACCCAGTACTTC.